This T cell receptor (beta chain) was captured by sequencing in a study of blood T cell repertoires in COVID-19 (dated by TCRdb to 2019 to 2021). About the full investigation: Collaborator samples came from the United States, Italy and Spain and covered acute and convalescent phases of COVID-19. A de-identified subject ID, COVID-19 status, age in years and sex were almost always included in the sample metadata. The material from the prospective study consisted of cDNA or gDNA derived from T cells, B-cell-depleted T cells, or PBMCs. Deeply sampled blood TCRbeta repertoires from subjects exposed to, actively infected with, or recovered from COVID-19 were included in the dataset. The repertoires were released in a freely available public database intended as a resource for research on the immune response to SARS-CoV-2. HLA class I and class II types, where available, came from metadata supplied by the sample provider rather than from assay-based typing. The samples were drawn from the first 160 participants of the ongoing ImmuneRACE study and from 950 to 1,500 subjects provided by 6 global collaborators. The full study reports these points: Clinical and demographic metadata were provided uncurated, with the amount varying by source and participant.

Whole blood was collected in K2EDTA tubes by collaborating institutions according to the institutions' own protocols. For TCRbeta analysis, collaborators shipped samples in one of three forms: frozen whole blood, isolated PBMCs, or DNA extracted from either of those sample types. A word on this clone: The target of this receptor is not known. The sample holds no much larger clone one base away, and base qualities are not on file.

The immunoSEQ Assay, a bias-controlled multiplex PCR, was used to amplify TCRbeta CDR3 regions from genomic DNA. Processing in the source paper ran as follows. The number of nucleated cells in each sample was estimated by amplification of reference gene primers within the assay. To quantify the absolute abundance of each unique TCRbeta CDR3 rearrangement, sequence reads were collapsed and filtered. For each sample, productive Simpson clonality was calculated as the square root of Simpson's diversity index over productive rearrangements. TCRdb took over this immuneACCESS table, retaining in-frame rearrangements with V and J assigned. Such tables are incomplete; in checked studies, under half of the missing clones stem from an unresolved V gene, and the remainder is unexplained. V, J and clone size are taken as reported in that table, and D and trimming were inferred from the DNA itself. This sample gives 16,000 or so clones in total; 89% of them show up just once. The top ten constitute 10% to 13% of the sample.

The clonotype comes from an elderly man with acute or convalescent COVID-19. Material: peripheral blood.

This receptor carries the CDR3 CASRVGTGGDEQYF. The sequence in DNA is TGTGCCAGCAGAGTGGGTACAGGGGGCGACGAGCAGTACTTC. The V and J genes are TRBV6-5 and TRBJ2-7; a stretch of 9 junction bases matches TRBD1. CDR1 MNHEY and CDR2 SVGAGI were looked up in the germline V gene. The CDR3 has 14 amino acids, counting the end cysteine and phenylalanine. The DNA shown is the 42-base CDR3, in frame from base 1. V loses 6 bases at its end and J loses 5 bases; junction bases beyond the gene matches: 8.